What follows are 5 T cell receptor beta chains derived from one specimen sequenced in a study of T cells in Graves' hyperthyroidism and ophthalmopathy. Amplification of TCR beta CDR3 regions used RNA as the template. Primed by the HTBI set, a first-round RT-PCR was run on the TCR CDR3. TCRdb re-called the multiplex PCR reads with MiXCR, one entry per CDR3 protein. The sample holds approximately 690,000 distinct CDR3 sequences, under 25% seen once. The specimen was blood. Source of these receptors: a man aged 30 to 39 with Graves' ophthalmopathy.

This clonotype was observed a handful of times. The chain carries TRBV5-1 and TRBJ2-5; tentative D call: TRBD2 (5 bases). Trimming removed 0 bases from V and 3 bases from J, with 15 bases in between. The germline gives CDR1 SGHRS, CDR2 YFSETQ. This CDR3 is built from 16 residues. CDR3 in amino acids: CASSLVRGSGKETQYF. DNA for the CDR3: TGCGCCAGCAGCTTGGTCCGGGGATCCGGCAAAGAGACCCAGTACTTC.

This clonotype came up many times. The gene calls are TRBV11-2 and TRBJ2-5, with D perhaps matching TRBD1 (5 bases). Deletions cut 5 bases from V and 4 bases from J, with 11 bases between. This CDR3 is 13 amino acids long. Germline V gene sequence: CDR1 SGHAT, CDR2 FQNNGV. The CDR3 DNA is TGTGCCAGCAGCCTAGGGGATGGAGAGACCCAGTACTTC. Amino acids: CASSLGDGETQYF.

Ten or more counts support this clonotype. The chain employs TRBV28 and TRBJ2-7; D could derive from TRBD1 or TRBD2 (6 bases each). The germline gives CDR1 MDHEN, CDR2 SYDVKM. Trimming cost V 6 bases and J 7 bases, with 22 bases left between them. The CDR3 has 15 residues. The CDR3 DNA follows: TGTGCCAGCAGCTTTGGGGTCGGGGGCTACGGGGAGCAGTACTTC. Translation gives CASSFGVGGYGEQYF.

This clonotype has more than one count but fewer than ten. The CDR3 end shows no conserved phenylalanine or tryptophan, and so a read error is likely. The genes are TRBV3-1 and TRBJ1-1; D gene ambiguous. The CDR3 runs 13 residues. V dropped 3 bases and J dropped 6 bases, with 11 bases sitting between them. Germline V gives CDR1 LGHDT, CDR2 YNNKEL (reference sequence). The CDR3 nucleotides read TGTGCCAGCAGCCAGGGCGGGGTGGCTGAAGCTTTCCTT. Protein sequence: CASSQGGVAEAFL.

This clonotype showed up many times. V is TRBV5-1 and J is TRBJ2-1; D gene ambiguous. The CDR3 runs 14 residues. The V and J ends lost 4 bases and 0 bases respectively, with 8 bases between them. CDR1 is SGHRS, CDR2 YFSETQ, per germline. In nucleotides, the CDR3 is TGCGCCAGCAGCCTCCTAAGCTCCTACAATGAGCAGTTCTTC. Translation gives CASSLLSSYNEQFF.